The sequence of this T cell receptor (beta chain) was determined in a study of cytomegalovirus exposure and HLA in healthy donors. The ends were cut back, 4 bases at V and 0 bases at J, with 10 bases in the middle. From germline, CDR1 is SGHTA and CDR2 FQGNSA. The length of the CDR3 is 15 residues. This clone was observed once. Its antigen is unidentified. The PCR had 60 Vbeta and 13 Jbeta primers. Profiled with immunoSEQ multiplex PCR; TCRdb holds only in-frame clones, not every one. The profile covers about 180,000 clones, with around four fifths appearing a single time and about 4% taken by the ten largest. Study-wide results and limits: There were approximately 150 TCR beta chains listed as cytomegalovirus-associated.

This chain uses TRBV7-2 with TRBJ1-3; D is unresolved. What was sequenced was PBMCs. This clonotype was sampled from a woman aged 55 to 70 in good health and CMV-seropositive. CDR3 in DNA: TGTGCCAGCAGCTCCCTACGCGGCTCTGGAAACACCATATATTTT. Amino acids: CASSSLRGSGNTIYF.